This TCR beta chain appears in the sequencing data of a study of vaccination effects on CD4 cells after COVID-19. Turning to this clone: Its matching antigen is unknown.

This CDR3 has 14 residues. V lost 0 bases and J lost 6, with 9 bases in between. Germline-derived CDR1 and CDR2 are SGHTA and FQGTGA. The protocol was immunoSEQ multiplex PCR, while the TCRdb copy is restricted to in-frame clones and leaves out a portion. The table records about 73,000 clones, roughly 73% of them present only once. Having been cultured for 9 to 11 days, the cells underwent CD4+ T cell isolation. Two-dose BNT162b2 or mRNA-1273 vaccination was given to participants. The material was CD4+ T cells from PBMCs cultured without peptide, obtained after COVID-19 vaccination. The chain recombines TRBV7-3 with TRBJ2-1, with D maybe TRBD2 (6 bases). The source is a human donor who received a COVID-19 vaccine. CDR3 in DNA: TGTGCCAGCAGCTTAACCGGGACTCTCAATGAGCAGTTCTTC. Encoded protein: CASSLTGTLNEQFF.